Presented here are 25 T cell receptor beta chains from one specimen sequenced in a study of PD-L1 blockade in urothelial cancer. Some clones are missing from TCRdb's copy, which holds only in-frame ones; the method was immunoSEQ multiplex PCR. The sample lists approximately 86,000 clones, around four fifths occurring once. The sample's time point: pretreatment peripheral blood. The input for sequencing was PBMCs, taken around atezolizumab (anti-PD-L1) treatment. The receptors stem from a man aged 40-50 years with urothelial cancer.

The count of this clone is one. The V call is TRBV6-5, the J call TRBJ2-4, with 8 bases that match TRBD2. Losses at the gene ends were 6 bases for V and 6 bases for J; bases not matched to a gene: 4. The CDR3 spans 13 residues. Germline CDR1 is MNHEY and CDR2 is SVGAGI. DNA of the CDR3: TGTGCCAGCAGGCGGGGGGCAACAAACATTCAGTACTTC. Its protein product is CASRRGATNIQYF.

CDR3 in DNA: TGCGCCAGCAGCTTGATCGGGGGAGAGACCCAGTACTTC. Translation: CASSLIGGETQYF. This rearrangement joins TRBV5-1 to TRBJ2-5; perhaps TRBD2 as D (6 bases). The germline V and J ends were trimmed by 1 base and 4 bases, with 8 bases remaining between them. The CDR3 runs to 13 residues. The germline CDR1 and CDR2 sequences are SGHRS and YFSETQ.

The chain links TRBV5-4 to TRBJ1-4; possible D gene TRBD1, 5 bases. CDR1 is SGHNT and CDR2 is YYREEE in the germline V gene (reference sequence). The CDR3 sequence is 13 residues long. Trimming removed 3 bases from V and 8 bases from J, with 11 bases in between. The CDR3 nucleotides are TGTGCCAGCAGCTGGCAGGGTTTGGAAAAACTGTTTTTT. It is translated as CASSWQGLEKLFF.

The gene calls are TRBV18 and TRBJ2-5, with 8 nucleotides matching TRBD1. The germline V gene encodes CDR1 KGHSH and CDR2 LQKENI. The CDR3 has 13 amino acids. Germline trimming cut 3 bases from V and 4 bases from J; bases unmatched to any gene: 1. This CDR3 reads CASSPGQVETQYF. CDR3 coding DNA: TGTGCCAGCTCACCGGGACAGGTAGAGACCCAGTACTTC.

The sample holds one count of this clone. This chain connects TRBV6-1 to TRBJ2-7; 7 bases agree with TRBD2. Germline V lookup: CDR1 MNHNS, CDR2 SASEGT. J lost 4 bases, V lost 0 bases, and 3 bases had no gene match. The CDR3 extends over 14 amino acids. CDR3 in amino acids: CASSEALGGYEQYF. In nucleotides, the CDR3 is TGTGCCAGCAGTGAAGCGCTGGGGGGGTACGAGCAGTACTTC.

This chain connects TRBV2 to TRBJ2-5; 10 positions match TRBD2. The germline V gene encodes CDR1 SNHLY and CDR2 FYNNEI. This CDR3 is 14 amino acids long. Losses at the gene ends were 8 bases for V and 8 bases for J; bases not matched to a gene: 11. Here the CDR3 reads CASGRVSGGKTQYF. CDR3 coding DNA: TGTGCCAGCGGGCGGGTTAGCGGGGGGAAAACCCAGTACTTC.

This chain connects TRBV7-9 to TRBJ1-2; D gene uncertain. Per germline, CDR1 SEHNR and CDR2 FQNEAQ (reference sequence). The CDR3 sequence is 16 residues long. The V gene lost 5 bases and the J gene lost 0 bases, with 16 bases spanning the gap. The CDR3 DNA is TGTGCCAGCAGCACAGACCAATTCCCAGCTAACTATGGCTACACCTTC. It is translated as CASSTDQFPANYGYTF.

The chain links TRBV10-2 to TRBJ1-2, with TRBD1 as a possible D gene (6 bases). From germline, CDR1 is WSHSY and CDR2 SAAADI. V dropped 6 bases and J dropped 0 bases, with 14 bases sitting between them. The CDR3 spans 15 residues. CDR3 protein: CASRAGVMANYGYTF. CDR3 in DNA: TGCGCCAGCAGGGCAGGGGTAATGGCTAACTATGGCTACACCTTC.

The chain combines TRBV28 with TRBJ1-2, with TRBD1 matching over 7 bases. Germline-derived CDR1 and CDR2 are MDHEN and SYDVKM. Losses at the gene ends were 4 bases for V and 2 bases for J; bases not matched to a gene: 4. CDR3 length equals 14 residues. The CDR3: CASSSTGRNYGYTF. CDR3 bases: TGTGCCAGCAGTTCGACAGGGCGCAACTATGGCTACACCTTC.

The chain employs TRBV6-1 and TRBJ1-4, with 7 nucleotides matching TRBD1. Germline V CDR1 and CDR2: MNHNS, SASEGT. The CDR3 is 12 amino acids. The junction had 4 bases not matched to a gene; V was cut back by 7 bases and J by 8 bases. The CDR3 nucleotides read TGTGCCAGCAACAGGGGCTGGGAAAAACTGTTTTTT. It yields the protein CASNRGWEKLFF.

The V and J genes are TRBV10-1 and TRBJ1-1, with 8 nucleotides matching TRBD1. Germline CDR1 and CDR2: WNHNN and SYGVQD (reference sequence). The trim removed 3 bases at V and 5 bases at J, leaving 5 bases unmatched. The CDR3 has 14 residues. The CDR3 DNA is TGCGCCAGCAGTGAAGGGACAGGAGGGACTGAAGCTTTCTTT. Translating it yields CASSEGTGGTEAFF.

The CDR3 DNA reads TGTGCCAGCAGCCAAGAAATCAGGACTAGCGGGATTAACTCCTACAATGAGCAGTTCTTC. Translation gives CASSQEIRTSGINSYNEQFF. The rearrangement uses TRBV4-2 and TRBJ2-1; 12 bases fit TRBD2. CDR1 LGHNA and CDR2 YNFKEQ come from the germline V gene. The CDR3 runs 20 residues. The J segment lost 0 bases and the V segment lost 0 bases, leaving 9 bases of the junction unmatched.

The chain combines TRBV27 with TRBJ2-7, with D possibly matching TRBD1 (6 bases). V lost 2 bases and J 4 bases, leaving 9 bases between the germline ends. The CDR3 runs 13 residues. CDR1 is MNHEY, CDR2 SMNVEV, per germline (reference sequence). Here the CDR3 DNA reads TGTGCCAGCAGTTTAAGACAGGCTTACGAGCAGTACTTC. Protein product: CASSLRQAYEQYF.

J is TRBJ1-2 and V is TRBV20-1, with D maybe TRBD1 (5 bases). This CDR3 is built from 11 residues. Germline V gene data show CDR1 as DFQATT and CDR2 as SNEGSKA (reference sequence). The CDR3 spells CRVPGGFGYTF. CDR3 coding DNA: TGCAGAGTCCCCGGGGGATTTGGCTACACCTTC.

The CDR3 DNA reads TGTGCCAGCAGCCAGAGGTCACAGGGGTTCCAAGAGACCCAGTACTTC. Translated, it gives CASSQRSQGFQETQYF. The J gene is TRBJ2-5, the V gene TRBV5-5; 7 bases line up with TRBD1. Unmatched junction bases numbered 10, after V lost 4 bases and J lost 1 base. Germline loops: CDR1 SGHKS, CDR2 YYEKEE (reference sequence). The CDR3 contains 16 residues. The full variable domain, in which reference TRBV5-5 and TRBJ2-5 provide the parts outside the CDR3, is DAGVTQSPTHLIKTRGQQVTLRCSPISGHKSVSWYQQVLGQGPQFIFQYYEKEERGRGNFPDRFSARQFPNYSSELNVNALLLGDSALYLCASSQRSQGFQETQYFGPGTRLLVL.

V is TRBV4-1 and J is TRBJ1-1; maybe TRBD1 (5 bases). The CDR3 loop spans 14 amino acids. V gave up 3 bases and J gave up 1 base, with 9 bases separating them. The germline V gene has CDR1 MGHRA and CDR2 YSYEKL. Written as DNA, the CDR3 is TGCGCCAGCAGCCACTATACAGGGAACACTGAAGCTTTCTTT. The encoded protein is CASSHYTGNTEAFF.

As concerns this clone: The junction departs from germline at one end; a sequencing error may be responsible. The rearrangement links TRBV7-3 to TRBJ2-2, with 10 bases aligning to TRBD1. CDR1 SGHTA and CDR2 FQGTGA come from the germline V gene. There are 13 residues in the CDR3. The CDR3 region has the DNA TGTGCCAGCAGCTCGCCCGGGACAGGGGTGCTGTTTTTT. Amino acids: CASSSPGTGVLFF.

V is TRBV6-5 and J is TRBJ2-1; the match to TRBD2 covers 7 bases. Germline V gene sequence: CDR1 MNHEY, CDR2 SVGAGI. V was pared by 7 bases and J by 6 bases, with 9 bases of the junction left unmatched. There are 14 residues in the CDR3. The CDR3 protein is CASTQAGPLNEQFF. The DNA of the CDR3 is TGTGCCAGCACCCAAGCGGGGCCCCTCAATGAGCAGTTCTTC.

The chain combines TRBV2 with TRBJ2-2; D may be TRBD1 (6 bases). The germline V gene encodes CDR1 SNHLY and CDR2 FYNNEI. The CDR3 runs to 18 residues. Trimming removed 4 bases at V and 4 bases at J, with 22 bases between. CDR3 coding DNA: TGTGCCAGCAGTGGAGAGCGAATTACAGGGCTTGGCACCGGGGAGCTGTTTTTT. It specifies CASSGERITGLGTGELFF.

This clone qualifies as large. This sequence joins TRBV23-1 and TRBJ1-2; 9 bases are shared with TRBD1. TRBV23-1 carries the ORF label, with uncertain function. The CDR3 loop spans 16 amino acids. The V segment lost 4 bases and the J segment 2 bases; nucleotides outside the gene matches: 8. The CDR3 coding sequence is TGCGCCAGCAGTCCGGGGAGACAGGGGGGAAACTATGGCTACACCTTC. The encoded protein is CASSPGRQGGNYGYTF.

The V and J genes are TRBV7-3 and TRBJ2-7, with 8 bases fitting TRBD2. The CDR3 spans 16 residues. Germline lookup yields CDR1 SGHTA and CDR2 FQGTGA. The V and J ends lost 1 base and 6 bases, in that order; junction bases with no gene match: 11. The DNA for the CDR3 is TGTGCCAGCAGCTTAAGACGAGCGGGAGTAGTACCCGAGCAGTACTTC. Translating gives CASSLRRAGVVPEQYF.

The CDR3 DNA is TGTGCCAGCAATCGGGACAGGGGGACAGATACGCAGTATTTT. This translates into CASNRDRGTDTQYF. The J gene is TRBJ2-3, the V gene TRBV2; TRBD1 agrees at 11 bases. CDR1 SNHLY and CDR2 FYNNEI come from the germline V gene. There are 14 residues in the CDR3. Germline trimming cut 7 bases from V and 3 bases from J; bases unmatched to any gene: 3.

The V gene is TRBV10-3, the J gene TRBJ1-2; TRBD1 aligns across 9 bases. The trim removed 5 bases at V and 6 bases at J, leaving 25 bases unmatched. CDR1 and CDR2 from the germline V gene are ENHRY and SYGVKD. The CDR3 loop spans 20 amino acids. The CDR3 bases are TGTGCCATCAGTCCTAGTCCCGGGACAGGGCGCAACTCGGGGGGCGATGGCTACACCTTC. It translates to CAISPSPGTGRNSGGDGYTF.

The chain recombines TRBV30 with TRBJ2-5; possibly TRBD2 for D (7 bases). Per the germline V gene, CDR1 is GTSNPN and CDR2 is SVGIG (reference sequence). The ends were cut back, 0 bases at V and 5 bases at J, with 19 bases in the middle. The CDR3 length is 16 residues. This chain's CDR3 is CAWSVPQGGGLETQYF. In nucleotides, the CDR3 is TGTGCCTGGAGTGTGCCACAGGGAGGGGGGCTGGAGACCCAGTACTTC.

This clone was seen once. The J gene is TRBJ1-2, the V gene TRBV18, with D unresolved. Germline CDR1 is KGHSH and CDR2 is LQKENI. The V and J ends lost 1 base and 8 bases respectively, with 11 bases between them. This CDR3 spans 13 amino acids. The CDR3 here is CASSPLIGEGYTF. CDR3 sequence (DNA): TGTGCCAGCTCACCACTAATCGGGGAGGGCTACACCTTC. Together with reference TRBV18 and TRBJ1-2, the CDR3 gives the full variable domain: NAGVMQNPRHLVRRRGQEARLRCSPMKGHSHVYWYRQLPEEGLKFMVYLQKENIIDESGMPKERFSAEFPKEGPSILRIQQVVRGDSAAYFCASSPLIGEGYTFGSGTRLTVV.